The clone carrying this T cell receptor beta chain was observed at least ten times. Its cognate antigen is unknown. Patients were excluded for uncontrolled infection, other autoimmune disease, pregnancy or lactation. This CDR3 comprises 15 residues. V lost 4 bases and J 8 bases, leaving 20 bases between the germline ends. The germline CDR1 and CDR2 sequences are LGHNA and YNFKEQ. The data originate from a study of T cells in Graves' hyperthyroidism and ophthalmopathy. TCR beta CDR3 regions were amplified from RNA. First-round RT-PCR of the TCR CDR3 relied on the HTBI primer set. MiXCR was run by TCRdb on the multiplex PCR reads, yielding one entry per CDR3 protein. This sample yields a few hundred thousand distinct CDR3 sequences, of which approximately 48% are seen a single time; about two fifths belongs to the top ten. Study observations and caveats: Most thyroid clonotypes that were expanded above 0.001 also turned up in blood.

The receptor's source is an adult woman with Graves' disease, either hyperthyroidism or ophthalmopathy (not recorded which). Sequenced sample: peripheral blood or thyroid tissue (not recorded which). The J gene is TRBJ1-2, the V gene TRBV4-2, with D possibly being TRBD1 (6 bases). The DNA of the CDR3 is TGTGCCAGCAGCCCGAGACAGGCCTCTGGGGAGGGCTACACCTTC. Protein product: CASSPRQASGEGYTF.